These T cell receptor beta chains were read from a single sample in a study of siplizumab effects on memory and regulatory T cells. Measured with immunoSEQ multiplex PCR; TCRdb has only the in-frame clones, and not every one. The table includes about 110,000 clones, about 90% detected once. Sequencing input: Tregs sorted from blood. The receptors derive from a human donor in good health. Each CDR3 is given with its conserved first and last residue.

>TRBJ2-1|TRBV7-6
CASSLGAGNSEQFF
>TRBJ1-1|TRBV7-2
CASSLGRGRGTEAFF
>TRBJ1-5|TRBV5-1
CASSLQMGQPQHF
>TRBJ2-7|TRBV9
CASSVRAGRDEQYF
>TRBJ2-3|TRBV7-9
CASSFSREGDTQYF
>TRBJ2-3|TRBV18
CASSPSEGLVNTQYF
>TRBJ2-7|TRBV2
CASSPTSGTPYEQYF
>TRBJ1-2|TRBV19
CASKDRAANYGYTF
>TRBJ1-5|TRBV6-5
CASSYLDQPQHF
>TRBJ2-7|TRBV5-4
CASSLGLAGGEQYF
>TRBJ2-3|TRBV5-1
CASSLVLDTQYF
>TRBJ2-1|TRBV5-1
CASSLIGAPYNEQFF
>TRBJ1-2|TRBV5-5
CASSQTMGAEYGYTF
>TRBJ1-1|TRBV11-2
CASAVVLNTEAFF
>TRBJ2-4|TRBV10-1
CASSEAIQGPRAKNIQYF
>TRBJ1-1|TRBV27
CASSLSRGTEAFF
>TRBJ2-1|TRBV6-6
CASGGGSSYNEQFF
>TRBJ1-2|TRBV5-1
CASSGWDYGYTF
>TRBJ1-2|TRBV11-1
CASSLRGNYYGYTF
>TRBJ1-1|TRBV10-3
CAISGRDSENTEAFF